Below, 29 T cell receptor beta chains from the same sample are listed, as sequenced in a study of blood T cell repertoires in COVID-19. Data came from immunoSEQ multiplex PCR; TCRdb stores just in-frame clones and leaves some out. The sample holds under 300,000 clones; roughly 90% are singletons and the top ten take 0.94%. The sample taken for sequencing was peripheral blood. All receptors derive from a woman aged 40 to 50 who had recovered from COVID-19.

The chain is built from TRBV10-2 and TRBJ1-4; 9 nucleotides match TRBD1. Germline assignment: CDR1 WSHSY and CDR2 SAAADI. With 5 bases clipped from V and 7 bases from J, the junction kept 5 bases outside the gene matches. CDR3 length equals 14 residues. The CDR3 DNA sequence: TGCGCCAGCAGTCCGACAGGGGGGGTTGAAAAACTGTTTTTT. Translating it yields CASSPTGGVEKLFF.

CDR3 residues: CASSVGGSTPRELFF. The CDR3 bases are TGTGCCAGCAGCGTAGGAGGTTCAACCCCAAGGGAGCTGTTTTTT. The chain couples TRBV9 to TRBJ2-2; D remains unclear. Trimming took off 0 bases at V and 9 bases at J, with 15 bases between the two ends. CDR3 length: 15 residues. From germline, CDR1 is SGDLS and CDR2 YYNGEE.

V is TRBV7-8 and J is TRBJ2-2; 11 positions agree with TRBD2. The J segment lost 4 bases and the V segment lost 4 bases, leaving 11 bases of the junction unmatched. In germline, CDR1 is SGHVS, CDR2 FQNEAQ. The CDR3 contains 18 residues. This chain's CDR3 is CASSSRISLAGATGELFF. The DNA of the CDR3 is TGTGCCAGCAGCTCCAGAATATCACTAGCGGGGGCCACCGGGGAGCTGTTTTTT.

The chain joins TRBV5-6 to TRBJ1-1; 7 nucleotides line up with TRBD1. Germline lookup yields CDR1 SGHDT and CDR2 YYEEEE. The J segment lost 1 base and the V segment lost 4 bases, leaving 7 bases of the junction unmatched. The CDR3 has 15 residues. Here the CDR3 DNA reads TGTGCCAGCAGCAAATCGGACAGGACGAACACTGAAGCTTTCTTT. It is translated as CASSKSDRTNTEAFF.

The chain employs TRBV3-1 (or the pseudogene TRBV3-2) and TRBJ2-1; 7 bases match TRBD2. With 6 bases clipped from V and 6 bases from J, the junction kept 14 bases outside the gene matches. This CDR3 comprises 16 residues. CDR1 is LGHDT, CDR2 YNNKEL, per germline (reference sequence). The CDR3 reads CASSSSHGGEGNEQFF. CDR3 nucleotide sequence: TGTGCCAGCAGTTCATCCCATGGTGGGGAGGGCAATGAGCAGTTCTTC.

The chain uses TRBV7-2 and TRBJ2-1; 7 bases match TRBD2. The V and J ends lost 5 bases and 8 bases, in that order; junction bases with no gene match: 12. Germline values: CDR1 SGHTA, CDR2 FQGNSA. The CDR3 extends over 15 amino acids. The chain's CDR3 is CASSPLGGMVDEQFF. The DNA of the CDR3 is TGTGCCAGCAGCCCCCTCGGGGGGATGGTCGATGAGCAGTTCTTC.

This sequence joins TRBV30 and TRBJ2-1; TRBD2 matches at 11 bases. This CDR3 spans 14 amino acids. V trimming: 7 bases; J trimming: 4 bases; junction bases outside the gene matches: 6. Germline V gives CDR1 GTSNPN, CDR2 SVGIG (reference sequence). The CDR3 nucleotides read TGTGCCTCTGAACTAGCGGGAGCATACAATGAGCAGTTCTTC. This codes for CASELAGAYNEQFF.

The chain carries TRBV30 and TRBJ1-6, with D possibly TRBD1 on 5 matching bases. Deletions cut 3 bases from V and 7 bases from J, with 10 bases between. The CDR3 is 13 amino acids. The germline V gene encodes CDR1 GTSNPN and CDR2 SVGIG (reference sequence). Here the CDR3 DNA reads TGTGCCTGGAGAGTAGGGGAAAATTCACCCCTCCACTTT. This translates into CAWRVGENSPLHF.

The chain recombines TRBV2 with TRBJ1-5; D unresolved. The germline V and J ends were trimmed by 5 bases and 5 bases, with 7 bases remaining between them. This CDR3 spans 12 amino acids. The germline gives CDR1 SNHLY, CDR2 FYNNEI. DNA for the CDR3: TGTGCCAGCAGTCTCACAGATCAGCCCCAGCATTTT. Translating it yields CASSLTDQPQHF.

Written as DNA, the CDR3 is TGTGCCAGCAGTTTGGGACTAGCGGGCTCCTACGAGCAGTACTTC. As protein: CASSLGLAGSYEQYF. The V gene is TRBV27, the J gene TRBJ2-7; 12 positions match TRBD2. In germline, CDR1 is MNHEY, CDR2 SMNVEV (reference sequence). J lost 0 bases, V lost 3 bases, and 0 bases had no gene match. The CDR3 has 15 residues.

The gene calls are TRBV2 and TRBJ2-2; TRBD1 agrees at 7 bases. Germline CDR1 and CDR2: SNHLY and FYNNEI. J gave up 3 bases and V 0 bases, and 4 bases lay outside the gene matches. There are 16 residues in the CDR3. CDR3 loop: CASSEAGGRDTGELFF. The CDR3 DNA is TGTGCCAGCAGTGAAGCAGGGGGCCGGGACACCGGGGAGCTGTTTTTT.

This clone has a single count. CDR3 sequence reads: CASSLGLAGSQETQYF. As DNA, the CDR3 is TGTGCCAGCAGCTTGGGGCTAGCGGGAAGCCAAGAGACCCAGTACTTC. The chain couples TRBV5-4 to TRBJ2-5; 9 nucleotides agree with TRBD2. Per germline, CDR1 SGHNT and CDR2 YYREEE (reference sequence). V shed 0 bases, J shed 1 base, and the junction held 4 bases outside the gene matches. The CDR3 is 16 residues long.

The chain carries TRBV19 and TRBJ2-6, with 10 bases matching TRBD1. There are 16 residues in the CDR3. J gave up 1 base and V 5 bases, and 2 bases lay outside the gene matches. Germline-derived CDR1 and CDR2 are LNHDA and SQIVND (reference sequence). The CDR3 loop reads CASSPDRGSGANVLTF. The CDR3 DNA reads TGTGCCAGTAGTCCGGACAGGGGGTCTGGGGCCAACGTCCTGACTTTC.

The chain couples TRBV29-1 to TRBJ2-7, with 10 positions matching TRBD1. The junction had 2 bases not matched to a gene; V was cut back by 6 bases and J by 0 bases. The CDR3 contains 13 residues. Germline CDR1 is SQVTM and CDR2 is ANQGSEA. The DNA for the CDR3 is TGCAGCGTGGGACAGGGGAGCTCCTACGAGCAGTACTTC. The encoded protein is CSVGQGSSYEQYF.

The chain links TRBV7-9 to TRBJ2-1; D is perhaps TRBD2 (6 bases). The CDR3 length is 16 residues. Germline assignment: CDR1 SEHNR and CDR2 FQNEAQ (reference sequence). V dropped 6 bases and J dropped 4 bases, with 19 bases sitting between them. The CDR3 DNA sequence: TGTGCCAGCAGTCATCTTAGCGGTACCTCATACAATGAGCAGTTCTTC. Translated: CASSHLSGTSYNEQFF. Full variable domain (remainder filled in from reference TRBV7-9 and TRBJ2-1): DTGVSQNPRHKITKRGQNVTFRCDPISEHNRLYWYRQTLGQGPEFLTYFQNEAQLEKSRLLSDRFSAERPKGSFSTLEIQRTEQGDSAMYLCASSHLSGTSYNEQFFGPGTRLTVL.

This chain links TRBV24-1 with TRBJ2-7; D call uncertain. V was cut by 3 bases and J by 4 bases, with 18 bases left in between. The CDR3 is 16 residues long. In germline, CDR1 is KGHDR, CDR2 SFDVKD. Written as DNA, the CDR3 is TGTGCCACCAGTGATCCACCAGGAACTTATCCTTACGAGCAGTACTTC. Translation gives CATSDPPGTYPYEQYF.

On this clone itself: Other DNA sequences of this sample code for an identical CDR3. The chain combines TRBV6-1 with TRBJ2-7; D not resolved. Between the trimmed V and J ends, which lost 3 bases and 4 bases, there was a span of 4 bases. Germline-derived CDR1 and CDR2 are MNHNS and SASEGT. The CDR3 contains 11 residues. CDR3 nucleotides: TGTGCCAGCAGTGACCTGTACGAGCAGTACTTC. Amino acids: CASSDLYEQYF.

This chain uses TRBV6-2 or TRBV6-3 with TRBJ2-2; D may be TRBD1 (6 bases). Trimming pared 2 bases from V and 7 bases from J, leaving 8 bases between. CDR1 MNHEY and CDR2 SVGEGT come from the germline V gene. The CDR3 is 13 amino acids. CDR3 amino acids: CASSYKQGGELFF. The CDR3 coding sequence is TGTGCCAGCAGTTACAAACAGGGCGGGGAGCTGTTTTTT.

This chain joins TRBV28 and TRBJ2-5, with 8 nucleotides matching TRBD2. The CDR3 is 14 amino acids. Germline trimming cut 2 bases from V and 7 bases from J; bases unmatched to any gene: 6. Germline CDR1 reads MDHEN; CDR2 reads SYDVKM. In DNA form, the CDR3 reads TGTGCCAGCAGTTTAGGCGGGGCGGGGGGGACCCAGTACTTC. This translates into CASSLGGAGGTQYF.

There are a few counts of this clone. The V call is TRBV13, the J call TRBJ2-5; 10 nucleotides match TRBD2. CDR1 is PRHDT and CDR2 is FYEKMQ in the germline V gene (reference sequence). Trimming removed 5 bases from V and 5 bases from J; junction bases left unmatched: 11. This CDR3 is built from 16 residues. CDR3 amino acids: CASSPPGLAVRETQYF. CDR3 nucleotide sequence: TGTGCCAGCAGCCCCCCCGGACTAGCGGTTAGGGAGACCCAGTACTTC.

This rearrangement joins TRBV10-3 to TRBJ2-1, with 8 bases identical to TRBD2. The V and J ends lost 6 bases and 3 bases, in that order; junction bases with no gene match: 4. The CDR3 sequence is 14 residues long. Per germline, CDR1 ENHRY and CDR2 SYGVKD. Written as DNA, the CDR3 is TGTGCCATCAGCGGCGCGGGAGGCTACAATGAGCAGTTCTTC. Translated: CAISGAGGYNEQFF.

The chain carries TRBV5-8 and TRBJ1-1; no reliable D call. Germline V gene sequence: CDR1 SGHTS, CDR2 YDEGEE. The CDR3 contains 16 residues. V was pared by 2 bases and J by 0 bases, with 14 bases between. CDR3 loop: CASSFFRGEVNTEAFF. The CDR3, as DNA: TGTGCCAGCAGCTTTTTTCGTGGGGAGGTGAACACTGAAGCTTTCTTT.

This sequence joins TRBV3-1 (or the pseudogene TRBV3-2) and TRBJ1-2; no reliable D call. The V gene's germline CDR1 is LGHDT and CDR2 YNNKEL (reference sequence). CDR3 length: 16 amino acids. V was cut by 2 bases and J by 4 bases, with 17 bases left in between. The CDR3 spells CASSQSETRQTYGYTF. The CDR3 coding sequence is TGTGCCAGCAGCCAATCCGAGACGAGGCAGACCTATGGCTACACCTTC.

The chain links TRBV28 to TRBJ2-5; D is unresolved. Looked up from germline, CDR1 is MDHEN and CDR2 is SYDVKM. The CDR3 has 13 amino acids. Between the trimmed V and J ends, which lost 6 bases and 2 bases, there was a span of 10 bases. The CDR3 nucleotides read TGTGCCAGCAGCACGCGCATACAAGAGACCCAGTACTTC. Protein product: CASSTRIQETQYF.

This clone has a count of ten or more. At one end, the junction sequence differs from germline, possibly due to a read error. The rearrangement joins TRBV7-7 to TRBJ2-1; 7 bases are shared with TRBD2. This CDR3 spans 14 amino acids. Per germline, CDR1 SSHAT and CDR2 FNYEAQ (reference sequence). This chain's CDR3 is CASSPSGIYNEQFF. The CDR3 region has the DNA TGTGCTAGCAGTCCCAGCGGGATCTACAATGAGCAGTTCTTC.

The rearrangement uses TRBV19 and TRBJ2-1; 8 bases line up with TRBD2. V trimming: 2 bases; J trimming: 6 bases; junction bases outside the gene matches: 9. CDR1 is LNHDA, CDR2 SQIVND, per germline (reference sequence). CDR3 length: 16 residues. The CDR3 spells CASSIFVLAGLNEQFF. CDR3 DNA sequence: TGTGCCAGTAGTATATTTGTCCTAGCGGGCCTCAATGAGCAGTTCTTC.

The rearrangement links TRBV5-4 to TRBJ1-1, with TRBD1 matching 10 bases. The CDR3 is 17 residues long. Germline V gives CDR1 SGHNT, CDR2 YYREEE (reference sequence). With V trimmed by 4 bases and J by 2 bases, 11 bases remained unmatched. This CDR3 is CASSPRGQGPSNTEAFF. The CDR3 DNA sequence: TGTGCCAGCAGCCCTAGGGGACAGGGGCCCAGTAACACTGAAGCTTTCTTT. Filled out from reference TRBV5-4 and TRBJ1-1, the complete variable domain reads ETGVTQSPTHLIKTRGQQVTLRCSSQSGHNTVSWYQQALGQGPQFIFQYYREEENGRGNFPPRFSGLQFPNYSSELNVNALELDDSALYLCASSPRGQGPSNTEAFFGQGTRLTVV.

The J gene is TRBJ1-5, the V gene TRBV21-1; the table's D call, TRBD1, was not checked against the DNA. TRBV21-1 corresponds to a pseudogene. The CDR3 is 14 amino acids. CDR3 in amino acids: CASRNESRDQPQHF. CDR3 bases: TGTGCCAGCAGAAATGAAAGCAGGGATCAGCCCCAGCATTTT.

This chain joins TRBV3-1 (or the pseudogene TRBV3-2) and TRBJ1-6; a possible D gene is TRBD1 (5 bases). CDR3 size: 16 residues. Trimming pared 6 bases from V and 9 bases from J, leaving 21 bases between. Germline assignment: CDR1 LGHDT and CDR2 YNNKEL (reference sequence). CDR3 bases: TGTGCCAGCAGTCTCCACACGGGGGGACCAGGTTCACCCCTCCACTTT. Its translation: CASSLHTGGPGSPLHF.